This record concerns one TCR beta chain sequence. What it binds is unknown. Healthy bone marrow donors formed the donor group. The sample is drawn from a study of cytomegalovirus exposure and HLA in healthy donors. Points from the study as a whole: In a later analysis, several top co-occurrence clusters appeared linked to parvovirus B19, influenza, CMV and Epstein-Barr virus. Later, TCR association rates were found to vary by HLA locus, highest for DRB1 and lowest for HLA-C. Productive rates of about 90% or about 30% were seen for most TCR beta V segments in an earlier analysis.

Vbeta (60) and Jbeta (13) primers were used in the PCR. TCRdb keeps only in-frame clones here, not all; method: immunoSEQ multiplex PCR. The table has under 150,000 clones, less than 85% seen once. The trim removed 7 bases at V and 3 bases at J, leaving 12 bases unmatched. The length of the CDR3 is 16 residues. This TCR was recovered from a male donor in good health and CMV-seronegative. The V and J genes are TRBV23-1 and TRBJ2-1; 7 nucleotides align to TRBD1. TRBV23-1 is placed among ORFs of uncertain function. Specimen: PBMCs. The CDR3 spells CASTSAHRGSYNEQFF. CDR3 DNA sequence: TGCGCCAGCACGTCGGCCCACAGGGGAAGCTACAATGAGCAGTTCTTC.